A selection of T cell receptor beta chains follows, all from one sample in a study of control samples from healthy donors and cancer patients. The method was immunoSEQ multiplex PCR; TCRdb's version includes in-frame clones alone and lacks a portion of them. The sample holds roughly 140,000 clones, around 86% seen once. Material for sequencing was blood. The source is a man in his thirties or forties in good health. The CDR3 runs from the conserved cysteine through the conserved F or W. The D gene is left open where the match is weak. A clone size is listed for some rows: how often the clone was seen (once, few, many), or a class if it is expanded.

>NA|once|TRBJ2-1|TRBV30
TGTGCCTGGAAGGCGGGCAACAACTACAATGAGCAGTTCTTC
CAWKAGNNYNEQFF
>TRBD2|once|TRBJ2-2|TRBV11-3
TGTGCCAGCAGCCCTAGACTAGCGGGAGGAAACACCGGGGAGCTGTTTTTT
CASSPRLAGGNTGELFF
>NA|NA|TRBJ1-6|TRBV19
TGTGCCAGTAGTACAGGGAAGGGAGGATCACCCCTCCACTTT
CASSTGKGGSPLHF
>NA|NA|TRBJ2-1|TRBV7-3
TGTGCCAGCAGCTTAGGGTCGCAGGGCGAGCAGTTCTTC
CASSLGSQGEQFF
>NA|NA|TRBJ1-2|TRBV30
TGTGCCTGGAGTGAGCCCAAGGGACCGATCTATGGCTACACCTTC
CAWSEPKGPIYGYTF
>TRBD2|once|TRBJ2-7|TRBV6-2/TRBV6-3
TGTGCCAGCAGTCTAGCGGGACGGTACGAGCAGTACTTC
CASSLAGRYEQYF
>TRBD1|NA|TRBJ2-7|TRBV9
TGTGCCAGCAGCGCCGGGACAGGTCCCTACGAGCAGTACTTC
CASSAGTGPYEQYF
>NA|NA|TRBJ2-7|TRBV29-1
TGCAGCGCCCTTGACAGAGTTAATACAAACTACGAGCAGTACTTC
CSALDRVNTNYEQYF
>NA|NA|TRBJ2-1|TRBV4-1
TGCGCCAGCAGCCAGCCGGGACGGGACAATGAGCAGTTCTTC
CASSQPGRDNEQFF
>NA|many|TRBJ1-6|TRBV7-9
TGTGCCAGCAGCTTCCCGAATTCACCCCTCCACTTT
CASSFPNSPLHF
>NA|NA|TRBJ2-1|TRBV4-3
TGCGCCAGCAGCCAAGATCCGGGGGGGACAGTCTCCTACAATGAGCAGTTCTTC
CASSQDPGGTVSYNEQFF
>NA|many|TRBJ2-3|TRBV6-4
TGTGCCAGCAGTGGAGGGACTACAGATACGCAGTATTTT
CASSGGTTDTQYF
>NA|once|TRBJ2-3|TRBV5-4
TGTGCCAGCAGCTTGAAATGGGATACGCAGTATTTT
CASSLKWDTQYF
>NA|NA|TRBJ2-7|TRBV4-3
TGCGCCAGCAGCCAAGCCCCGCAGGATACCTACGAGCAGTACTTC
CASSQAPQDTYEQYF
>NA|NA|TRBJ1-1|TRBV30
TGTGCCTGGAGTGTCAGGAACACTGAAGCTTTCTTT
CAWSVRNTEAFF
>TRBD1|NA|TRBJ1-2|TRBV18
TGTGCCAGCTCACCCTCTCTGAGCGGGACAGGGGCCACCCCTAACTATGGCTACACCTTC
CASSPSLSGTGATPNYGYTF
>NA|NA|TRBJ2-5|TRBV3-1/TRBV3-2
TGTGCCAGCAGCCTACAGGGACCTCAAGAGACCCAGTACTTC
CASSLQGPQETQYF
>TRBD2|NA|TRBJ2-7|TRBV5-1
TGCGCCAGCAGCTTGGCTCCTGGTGGCGGGGGGAGGAACGAGCAGTACTTC
CASSLAPGGGGRNEQYF
>TRBD1|NA|TRBJ2-1|TRBV12-3/TRBV12-4
TGTGCCAGCACCCGGACAGGGGAAAATGAGCAGTTCTTC
CASTRTGENEQFF
>NA|NA|TRBJ2-7|TRBV6-6
TGTGCCAGCAGTTACACGCAAATGAGGGGGAAGGGCGAGCAGTACTTC
CASSYTQMRGKGEQYF
>NA|NA|TRBJ1-5|TRBV6-5
TGTGCCAGCAGGAGAGATAGCAATCAGCCCCAGCATTTT
CASRRDSNQPQHF
>NA|NA|TRBJ2-5|TRBV5-1
TGCGCCAGCAGCCAACAACCCATCGGAGAGACCCAGTACTTC
CASSQQPIGETQYF
>NA|NA|TRBJ1-1|TRBV12-3/TRBV12-4
TGTGCCAGCAAAGAGCGTGCGAACACTGAAGCTTTCTTT
CASKERANTEAFF